Included here is one T cell receptor beta chain sequence, with context. The data stem from a study of blood T cells in healthy people across ages. V shed 1 base, J shed 6 bases, and the junction held 4 bases outside the gene matches. Germline V gene lookup returns CDR1 SGHRS and CDR2 YFSETQ. The CDR3 consists of 15 residues. A second PCR, run for about 7 to 11 cycles, used a sample-barcoded 5' primer plus a J-beta primer mix. TCRdb re-derived calls from the 5' RACE reads in MiXCR, one entry per CDR3 protein. The data contain more than 650,000 distinct CDR3 sequences, around a quarter of them singletons. This sample also belongs to another study, concerning T cells of mothers and their children. That paper adds: The cDNA synthesis received all extracted RNA, at around 1.6 ug per 15 ul. Whether pairs are related or unrelated, thymic selection shapes their TCR recombination output in much the same way.

The chain is built from TRBV5-1 and TRBJ2-2; 9 bases are shared with TRBD1. Sequencing used blood. This clonotype originated in a boy younger than 18 in good health. CDR3 DNA: TGCGCCAGCAGCTTGAACAGGGGGCTTCCCGGGGAGCTGTTTTTT. It yields the protein CASSLNRGLPGELFF.